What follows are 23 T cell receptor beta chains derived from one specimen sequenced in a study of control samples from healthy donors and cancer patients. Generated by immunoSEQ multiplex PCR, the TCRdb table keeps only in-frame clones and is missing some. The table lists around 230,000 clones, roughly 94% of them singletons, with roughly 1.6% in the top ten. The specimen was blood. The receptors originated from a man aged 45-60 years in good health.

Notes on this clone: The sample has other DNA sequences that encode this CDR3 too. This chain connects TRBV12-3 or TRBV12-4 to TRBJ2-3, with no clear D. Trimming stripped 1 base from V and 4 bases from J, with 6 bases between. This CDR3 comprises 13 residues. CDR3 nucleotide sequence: TGTGCCAGCAGTTTAGGAGCCCCAGATACGCAGTATTTT. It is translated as CASSLGAPDTQYF.

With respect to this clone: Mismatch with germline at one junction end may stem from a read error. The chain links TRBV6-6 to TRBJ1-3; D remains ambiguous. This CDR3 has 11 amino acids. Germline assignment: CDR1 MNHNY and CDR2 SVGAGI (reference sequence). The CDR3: CASSLRNSIYF. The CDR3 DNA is TGTGCCAGCAGTCTGAGGAACAGCATATATTTT.

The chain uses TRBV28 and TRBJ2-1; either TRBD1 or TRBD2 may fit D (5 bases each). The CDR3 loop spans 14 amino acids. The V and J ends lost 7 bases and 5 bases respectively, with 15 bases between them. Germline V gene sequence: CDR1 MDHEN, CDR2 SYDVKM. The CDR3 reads CASKRIDSNNEQFF. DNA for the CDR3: TGTGCCAGCAAGCGGATAGACAGCAACAATGAGCAGTTCTTC.

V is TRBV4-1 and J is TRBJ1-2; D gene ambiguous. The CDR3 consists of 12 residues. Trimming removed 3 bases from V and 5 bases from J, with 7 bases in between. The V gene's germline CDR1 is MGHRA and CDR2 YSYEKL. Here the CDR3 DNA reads TGCGCCAGCAGCCAGAACGAATATGGCTACACCTTC. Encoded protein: CASSQNEYGYTF.

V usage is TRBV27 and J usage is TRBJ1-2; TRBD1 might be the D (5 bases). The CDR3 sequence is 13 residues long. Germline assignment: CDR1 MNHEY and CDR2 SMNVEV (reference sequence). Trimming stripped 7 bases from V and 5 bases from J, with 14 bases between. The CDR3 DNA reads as TGTGCCAGCAAAACAGGAGGGGATTATGGCTACACCTTC. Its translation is CASKTGGDYGYTF.

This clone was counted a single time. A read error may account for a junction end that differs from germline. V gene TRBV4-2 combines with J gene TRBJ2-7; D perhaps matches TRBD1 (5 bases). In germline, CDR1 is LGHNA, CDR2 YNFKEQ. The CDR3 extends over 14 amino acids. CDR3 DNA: TGTGCCAGCAGCCAAGATCTGTCCCAGGGTGTTTTAGTATTC. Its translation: CASSQDLSQGVLVF.

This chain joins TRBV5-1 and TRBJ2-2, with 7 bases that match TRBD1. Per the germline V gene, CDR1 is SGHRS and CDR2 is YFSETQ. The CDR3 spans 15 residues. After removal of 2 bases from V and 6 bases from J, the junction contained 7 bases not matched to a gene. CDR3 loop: CASSLRRDSPGELFF. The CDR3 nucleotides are TGCGCCAGCAGCTTACGAAGGGACAGCCCCGGGGAGCTGTTTTTT. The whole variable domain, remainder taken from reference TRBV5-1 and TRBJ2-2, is KAGVTQTPRYLIKTRGQQVTLSCSPISGHRSVSWYQQTPGQGLQFLFEYFSETQRNKGNFPGRFSGRQFSNSRSEMNVSTLELGDSALYLCASSLRRDSPGELFFGEGSRLTVL.

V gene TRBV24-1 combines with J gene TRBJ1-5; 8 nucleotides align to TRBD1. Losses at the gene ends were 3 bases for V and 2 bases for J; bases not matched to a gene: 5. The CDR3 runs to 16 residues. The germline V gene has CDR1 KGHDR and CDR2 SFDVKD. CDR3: CATSDTGTGGNQPQHF. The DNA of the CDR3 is TGTGCCACCAGTGATACCGGGACAGGAGGCAATCAGCCCCAGCATTTT.

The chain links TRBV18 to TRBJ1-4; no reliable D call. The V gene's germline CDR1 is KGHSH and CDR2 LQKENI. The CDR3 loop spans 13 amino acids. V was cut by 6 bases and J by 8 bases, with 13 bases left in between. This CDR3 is CASSRTLDEKLFF. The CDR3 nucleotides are TGTGCCAGCTCCCGGACCTTGGACGAAAAACTGTTTTTT.

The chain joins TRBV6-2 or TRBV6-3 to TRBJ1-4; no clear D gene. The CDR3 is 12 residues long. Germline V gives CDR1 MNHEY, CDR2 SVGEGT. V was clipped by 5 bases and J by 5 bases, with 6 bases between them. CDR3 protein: CASSPRNEKLFF. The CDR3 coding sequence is TGTGCCAGCAGTCCCCGGAATGAAAAACTGTTTTTT.

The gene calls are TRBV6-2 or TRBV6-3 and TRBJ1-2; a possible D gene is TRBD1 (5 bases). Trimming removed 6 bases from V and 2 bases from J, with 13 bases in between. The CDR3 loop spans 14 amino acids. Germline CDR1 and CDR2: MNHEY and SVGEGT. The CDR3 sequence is CASSRGRINYGYTF. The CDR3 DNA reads TGTGCCAGCAGCCGGGGACGGATAAACTATGGCTACACCTTC.

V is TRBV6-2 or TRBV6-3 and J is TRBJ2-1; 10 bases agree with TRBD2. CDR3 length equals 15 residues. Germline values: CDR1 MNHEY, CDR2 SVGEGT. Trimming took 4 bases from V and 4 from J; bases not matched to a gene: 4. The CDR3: CASSSQAGGYNEQFF. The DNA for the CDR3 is TGTGCCAGCAGTTCCCAAGCGGGGGGGTACAATGAGCAGTTCTTC.

CDR3 loop: CATSGGRDSNQPQHF. Here the CDR3 DNA reads TGTGCCACCAGCGGAGGACGGGATAGCAATCAGCCCCAGCATTTT. This rearrangement joins TRBV15 to TRBJ1-5; D gene unclear. Trimming removed 5 bases at V and 0 bases at J, with 11 bases between. The CDR3 is made up of 15 amino acids. Germline V gives CDR1 LNHNV, CDR2 YYDKDF (reference sequence).

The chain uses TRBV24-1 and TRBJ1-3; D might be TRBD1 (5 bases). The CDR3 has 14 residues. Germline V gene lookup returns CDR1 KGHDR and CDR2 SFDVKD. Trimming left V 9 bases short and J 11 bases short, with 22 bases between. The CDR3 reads CATGDGSHEGPIYF. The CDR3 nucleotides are TGTGCCACCGGGGACGGGTCGCACGAAGGTCCCATATATTTT.

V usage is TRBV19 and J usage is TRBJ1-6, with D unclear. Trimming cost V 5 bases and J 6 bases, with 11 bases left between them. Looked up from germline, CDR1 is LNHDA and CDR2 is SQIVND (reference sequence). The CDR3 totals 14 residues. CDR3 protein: CASSRTDLNSPLHF. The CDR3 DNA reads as TGTGCCAGTAGTCGGACGGACCTTAATTCACCCCTCCACTTT.

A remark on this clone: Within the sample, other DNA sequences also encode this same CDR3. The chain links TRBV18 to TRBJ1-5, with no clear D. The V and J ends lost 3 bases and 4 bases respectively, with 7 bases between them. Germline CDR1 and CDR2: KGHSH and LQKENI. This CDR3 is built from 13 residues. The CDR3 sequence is CASSPDGNQPQHF. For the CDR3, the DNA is TGTGCCAGCTCACCTGACGGTAATCAGCCCCAGCATTTT.

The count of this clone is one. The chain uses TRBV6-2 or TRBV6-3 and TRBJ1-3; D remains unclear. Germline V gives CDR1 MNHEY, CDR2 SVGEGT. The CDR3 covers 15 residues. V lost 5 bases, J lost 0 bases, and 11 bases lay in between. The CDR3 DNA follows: TGTGCCAGCAGTCCCGCACCGAGCTCTGGAAACACCATATATTTT. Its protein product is CASSPAPSSGNTIYF.

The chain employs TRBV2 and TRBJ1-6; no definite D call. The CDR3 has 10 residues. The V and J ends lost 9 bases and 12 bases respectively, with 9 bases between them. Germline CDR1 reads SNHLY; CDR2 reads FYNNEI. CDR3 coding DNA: TGTGCCAGTAAAATTGGACCCCTCCACTTT. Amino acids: CASKIGPLHF. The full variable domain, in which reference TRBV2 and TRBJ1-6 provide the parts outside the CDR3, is EPEVTQTPSHQVTQMGQEVILRCVPISNHLYFYWYRQILGQKVEFLVSFYNNEISEKSEIFDDQFSVERPDGSNFTLKIRSTKLEDSAMYFCASKIGPLHFGNGTRLTVT.

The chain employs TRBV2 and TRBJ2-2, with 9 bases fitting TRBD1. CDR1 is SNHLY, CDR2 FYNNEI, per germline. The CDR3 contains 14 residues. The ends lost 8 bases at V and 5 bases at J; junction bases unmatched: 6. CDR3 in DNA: TGTGCCAGCGGGGACAGGGCAGTGACCGGGGAGCTGTTTTTT. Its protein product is CASGDRAVTGELFF.

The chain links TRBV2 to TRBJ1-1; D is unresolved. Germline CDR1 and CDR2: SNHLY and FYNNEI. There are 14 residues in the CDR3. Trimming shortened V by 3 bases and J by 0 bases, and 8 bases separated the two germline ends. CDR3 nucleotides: TGTGCCAGCAGTGATAACCTTTTGAACACTGAAGCTTTCTTT. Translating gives CASSDNLLNTEAFF.

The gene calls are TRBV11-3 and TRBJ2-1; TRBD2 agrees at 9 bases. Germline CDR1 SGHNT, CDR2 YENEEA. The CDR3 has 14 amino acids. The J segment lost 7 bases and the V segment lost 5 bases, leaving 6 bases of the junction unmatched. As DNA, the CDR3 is TGTGCCAGCAGCCTTAGCGGGGGATGGAATGAGCAGTTCTTC. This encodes CASSLSGGWNEQFF.

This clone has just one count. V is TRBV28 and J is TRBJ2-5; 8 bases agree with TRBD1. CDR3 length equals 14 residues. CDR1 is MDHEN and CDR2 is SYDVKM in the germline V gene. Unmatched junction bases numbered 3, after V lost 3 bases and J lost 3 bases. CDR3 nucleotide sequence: TGTGCCAGCAGTTTGACACAGGGGGAAGAGACCCAGTACTTC. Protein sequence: CASSLTQGEETQYF.

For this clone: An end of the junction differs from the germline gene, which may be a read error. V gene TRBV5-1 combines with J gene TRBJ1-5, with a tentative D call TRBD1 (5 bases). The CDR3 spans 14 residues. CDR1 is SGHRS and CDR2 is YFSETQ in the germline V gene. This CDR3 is CAGSYDGGNQPQHF. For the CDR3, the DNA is TGCGCCGGCAGCTACGACGGGGGGAATCAGCCCCAGCATTTT.